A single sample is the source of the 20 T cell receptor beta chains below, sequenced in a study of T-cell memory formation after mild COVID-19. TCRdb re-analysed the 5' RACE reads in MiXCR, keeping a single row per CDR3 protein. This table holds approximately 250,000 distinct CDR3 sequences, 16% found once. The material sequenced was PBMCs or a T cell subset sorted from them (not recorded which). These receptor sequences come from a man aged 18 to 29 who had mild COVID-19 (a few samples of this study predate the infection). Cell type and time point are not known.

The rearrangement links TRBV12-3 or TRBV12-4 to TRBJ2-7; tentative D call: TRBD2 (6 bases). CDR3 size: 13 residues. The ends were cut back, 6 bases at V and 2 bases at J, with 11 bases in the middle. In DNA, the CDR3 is TGTGCCAGCAGGCTAGCGAGAGCCTACGAGCAGTACTTC. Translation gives CASRLARAYEQYF.

This CDR3 is CATSDWASTGYGYTF. The CDR3 DNA follows: TGTGCCACCAGTGATTGGGCTTCAACGGGCTATGGCTACACCTTC. The rearrangement joins TRBV24-1 to TRBJ1-2; D is uncertain. Per the germline V gene, CDR1 is KGHDR and CDR2 is SFDVKD. With 2 bases removed from V and 4 bases from J, the gap between germline ends came to 13 bases. The CDR3 loop spans 15 amino acids.

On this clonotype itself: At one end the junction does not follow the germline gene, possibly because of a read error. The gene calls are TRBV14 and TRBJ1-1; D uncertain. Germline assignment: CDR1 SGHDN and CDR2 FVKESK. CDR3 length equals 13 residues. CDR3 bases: TGTGCCAGCAGCCAAGCGTGGCTTCCTGAAGCTATCTTT. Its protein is CASSQAWLPEAIF.

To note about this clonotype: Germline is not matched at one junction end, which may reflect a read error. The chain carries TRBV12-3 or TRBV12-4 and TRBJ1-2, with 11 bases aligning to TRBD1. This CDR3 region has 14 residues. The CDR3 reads CASTPGTGGSLSAF. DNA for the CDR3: TGTGCCAGCACCCCCGGGACAGGGGGTAGTCTAAGCGCCTTC.

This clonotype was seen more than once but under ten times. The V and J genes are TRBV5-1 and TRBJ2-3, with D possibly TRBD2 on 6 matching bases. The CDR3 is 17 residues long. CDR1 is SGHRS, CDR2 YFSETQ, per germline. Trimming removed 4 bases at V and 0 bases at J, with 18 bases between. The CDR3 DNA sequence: TGCGCCAGCAGCCCCCGACACACGGGGACTAGCACAGATACGCAGTATTTT. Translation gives CASSPRHTGTSTDTQYF.

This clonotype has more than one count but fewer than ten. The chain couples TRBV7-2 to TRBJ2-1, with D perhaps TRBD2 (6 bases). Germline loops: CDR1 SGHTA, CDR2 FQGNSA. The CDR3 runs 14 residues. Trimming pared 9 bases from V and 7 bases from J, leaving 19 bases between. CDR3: CASEGGGFGNEQFF. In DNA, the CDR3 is TGTGCCAGTGAGGGTGGGGGGTTCGGAAATGAGCAGTTCTTC.

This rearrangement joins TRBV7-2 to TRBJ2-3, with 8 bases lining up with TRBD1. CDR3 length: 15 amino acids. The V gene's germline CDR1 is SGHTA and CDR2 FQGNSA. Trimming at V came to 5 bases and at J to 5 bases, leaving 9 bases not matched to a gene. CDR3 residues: CASSKTGQGGDTQYF. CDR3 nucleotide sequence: TGTGCCAGCAGCAAAACTGGACAGGGTGGAGATACGCAGTATTTT.

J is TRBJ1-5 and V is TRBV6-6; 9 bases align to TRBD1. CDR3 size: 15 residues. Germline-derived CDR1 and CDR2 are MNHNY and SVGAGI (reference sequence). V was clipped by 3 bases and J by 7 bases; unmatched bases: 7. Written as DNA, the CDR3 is TGTGCCAGCAGTTATACTACAGGGGGCGGCCAGCCCCAGCATTTT. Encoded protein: CASSYTTGGGQPQHF.

The CDR3 bases are TGTGCCATCTATACGGGAACGAACTATGGCTACACCTTC. Translated: CAIYTGTNYGYTF. The rearrangement uses TRBV10-3 and TRBJ1-2; D not resolved. Trimming shortened V by 8 bases and J by 2 bases, and 12 bases separated the two germline ends. The CDR3 has 13 amino acids. Germline CDR1 is ENHRY and CDR2 is SYGVKD.

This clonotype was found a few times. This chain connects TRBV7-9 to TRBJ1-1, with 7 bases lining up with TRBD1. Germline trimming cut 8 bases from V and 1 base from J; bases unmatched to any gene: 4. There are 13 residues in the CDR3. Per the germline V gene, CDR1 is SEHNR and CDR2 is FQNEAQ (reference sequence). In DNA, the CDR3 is TGTGCCAGCCAAACAGGGGCGAACACTGAAGCTTTCTTT. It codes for CASQTGANTEAFF.

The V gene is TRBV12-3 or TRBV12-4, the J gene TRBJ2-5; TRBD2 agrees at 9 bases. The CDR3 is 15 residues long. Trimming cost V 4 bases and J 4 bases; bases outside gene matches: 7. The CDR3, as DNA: TGTGCCAGCAGTTCGGCTAGCGGGGCTCGAGAGACCCAGTACTTC. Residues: CASSSASGARETQYF.

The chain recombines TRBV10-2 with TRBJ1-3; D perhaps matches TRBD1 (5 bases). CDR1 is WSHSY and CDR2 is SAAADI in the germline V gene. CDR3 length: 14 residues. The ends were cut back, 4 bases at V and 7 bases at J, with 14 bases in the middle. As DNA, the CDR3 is TGCGCCAGCAGTGGCAGGGCCCAAGGGAACACCATATATTTT. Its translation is CASSGRAQGNTIYF.

The CDR3 sequence is CASSLGGGRAGTQYF. CDR3 DNA: TGTGCCAGCAGTTTAGGCGGGGGGCGGGCTGGAACCCAGTACTTC. V gene TRBV12-3 or TRBV12-4 combines with J gene TRBJ2-5, with 8 bases aligning to TRBD2. The CDR3 runs 15 residues. Unmatched junction bases numbered 9, after V lost 1 base and J lost 8 bases.

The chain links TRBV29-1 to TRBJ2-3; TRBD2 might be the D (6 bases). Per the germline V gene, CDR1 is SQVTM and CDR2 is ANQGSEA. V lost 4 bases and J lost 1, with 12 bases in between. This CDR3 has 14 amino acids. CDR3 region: CSVVIGGGTDTQYF. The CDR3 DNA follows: TGCAGCGTTGTGATAGGAGGGGGCACAGATACGCAGTATTTT.

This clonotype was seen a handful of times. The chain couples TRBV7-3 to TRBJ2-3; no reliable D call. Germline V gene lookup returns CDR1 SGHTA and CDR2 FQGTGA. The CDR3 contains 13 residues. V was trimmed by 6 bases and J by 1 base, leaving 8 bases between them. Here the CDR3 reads CASSPMGTDTQYF. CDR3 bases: TGTGCCAGCAGTCCGATGGGCACAGATACGCAGTATTTT.

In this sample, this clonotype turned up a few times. DNA for the CDR3: TGTGCCAGCAGCTTGGAGGGTTCAGCGGTTGCATCTAGCACAGATACGCAGTATTTT. It specifies CASSLEGSAVASSTDTQYF. The J gene is TRBJ2-3, the V gene TRBV5-6, with D maybe TRBD2 (5 bases). With 0 bases removed from V and 0 bases from J, the gap between germline ends came to 20 bases. The CDR3 spans 19 residues. Germline V CDR1 and CDR2: SGHDT, YYEEEE. Filled out from reference TRBV5-6 and TRBJ2-3, the complete variable domain reads DAGVTQSPTHLIKTRGQQVTLRCSPKSGHDTVSWYQQALGQGPQFIFQYYEEEERQRGNFPDRFSGHQFPNYSSELNVNALLLGDSALYLCASSLEGSAVASSTDTQYFGPGTRLTVL.

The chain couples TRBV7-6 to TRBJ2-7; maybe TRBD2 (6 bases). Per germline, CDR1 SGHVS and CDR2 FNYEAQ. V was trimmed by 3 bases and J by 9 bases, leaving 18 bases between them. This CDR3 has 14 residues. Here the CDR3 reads CASSLGEAFLGQYF. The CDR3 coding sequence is TGTGCCAGCAGCTTGGGGGAGGCCTTCTTGGGGCAGTACTTC.

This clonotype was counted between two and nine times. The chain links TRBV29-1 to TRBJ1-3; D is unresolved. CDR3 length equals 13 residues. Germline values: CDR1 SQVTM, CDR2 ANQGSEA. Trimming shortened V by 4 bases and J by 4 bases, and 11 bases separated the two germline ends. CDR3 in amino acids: CSVVPEAGNTIYF. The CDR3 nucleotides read TGCAGCGTTGTGCCTGAGGCCGGAAACACCATATATTTT.

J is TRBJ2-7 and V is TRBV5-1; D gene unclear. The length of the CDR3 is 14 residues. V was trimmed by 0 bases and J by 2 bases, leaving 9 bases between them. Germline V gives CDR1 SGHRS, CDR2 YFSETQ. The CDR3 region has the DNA TGCGCCAGCAGCTTGGTGGCGGAAACCTACGAGCAGTACTTC. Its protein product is CASSLVAETYEQYF.

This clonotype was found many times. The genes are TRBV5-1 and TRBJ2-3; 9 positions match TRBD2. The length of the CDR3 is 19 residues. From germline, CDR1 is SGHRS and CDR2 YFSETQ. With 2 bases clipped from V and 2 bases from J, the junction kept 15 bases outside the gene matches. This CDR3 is CASSFGSGGRTTLTDTQYF. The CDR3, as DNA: TGCGCCAGCAGCTTTGGTAGCGGGGGCCGGACCACTCTCACAGATACGCAGTATTTT.